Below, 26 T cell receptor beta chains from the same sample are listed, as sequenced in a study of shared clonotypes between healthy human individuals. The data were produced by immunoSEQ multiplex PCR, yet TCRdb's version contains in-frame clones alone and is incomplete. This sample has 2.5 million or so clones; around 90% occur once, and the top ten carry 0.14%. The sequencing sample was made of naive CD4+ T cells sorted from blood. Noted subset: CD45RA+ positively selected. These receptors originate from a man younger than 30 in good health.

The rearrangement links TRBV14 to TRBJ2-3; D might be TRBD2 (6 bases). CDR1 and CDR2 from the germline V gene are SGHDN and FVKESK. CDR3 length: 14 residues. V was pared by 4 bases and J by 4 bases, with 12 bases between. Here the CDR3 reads CASSLRRRADTQYF. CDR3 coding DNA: TGTGCCAGCAGCCTTAGAAGGAGGGCAGATACGCAGTATTTT.

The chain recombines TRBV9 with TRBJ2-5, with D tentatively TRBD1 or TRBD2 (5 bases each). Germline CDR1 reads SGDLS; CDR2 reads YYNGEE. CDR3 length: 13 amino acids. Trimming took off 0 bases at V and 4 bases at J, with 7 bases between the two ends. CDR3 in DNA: TGTGCCAGCAGCGTAGATGGGGGAGAGACCCAGTACTTC. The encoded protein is CASSVDGGETQYF. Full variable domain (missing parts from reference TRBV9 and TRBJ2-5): DSGVTQTPKHLITATGQRVTLRCSPRSGDLSVYWYQQSLDQGLQFLIQYYNGEERAKGNILERFSAQQFPDLHSELNLSSLELGDSALYFCASSVDGGETQYFGPGTRLLVL.

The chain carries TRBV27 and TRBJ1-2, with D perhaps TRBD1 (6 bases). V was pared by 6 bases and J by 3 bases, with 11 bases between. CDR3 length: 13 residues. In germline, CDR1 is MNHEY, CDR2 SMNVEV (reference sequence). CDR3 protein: CASRRGSDYGYTF. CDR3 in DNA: TGTGCCAGCAGAAGGGGGAGCGACTATGGCTACACCTTC.

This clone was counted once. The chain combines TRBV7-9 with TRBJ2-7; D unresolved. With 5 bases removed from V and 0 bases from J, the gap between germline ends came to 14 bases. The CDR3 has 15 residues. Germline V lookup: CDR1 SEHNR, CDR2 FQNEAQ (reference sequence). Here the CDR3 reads CASSPKPTSSYEQYF. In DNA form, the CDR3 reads TGTGCCAGCAGCCCAAAGCCTACAAGCTCCTACGAGCAGTACTTC.

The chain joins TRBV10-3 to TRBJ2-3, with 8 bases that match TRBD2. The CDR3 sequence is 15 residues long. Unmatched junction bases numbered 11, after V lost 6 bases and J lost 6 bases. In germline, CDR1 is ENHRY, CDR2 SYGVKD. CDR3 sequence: CAIRQSGSPGDTQYF. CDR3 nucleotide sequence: TGTGCCATCAGGCAAAGCGGGAGTCCCGGGGATACGCAGTATTTT.

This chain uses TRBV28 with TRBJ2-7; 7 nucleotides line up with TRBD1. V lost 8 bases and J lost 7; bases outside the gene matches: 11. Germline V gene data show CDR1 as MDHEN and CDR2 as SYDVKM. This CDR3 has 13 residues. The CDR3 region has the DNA TGTGCCAGCGGGGACAGTCTGAGGGGGGAGCAGTACTTC. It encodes CASGDSLRGEQYF. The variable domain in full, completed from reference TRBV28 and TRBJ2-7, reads DVKVTQSSRYLVKRTGEKVFLECVQDMDHENMFWYRQDPGLGLRLIYFSYDVKMKEKGDIPEGYSVSREKKERFSLILESASTNQTSMYLCASGDSLRGEQYFGPGTRLTVT.

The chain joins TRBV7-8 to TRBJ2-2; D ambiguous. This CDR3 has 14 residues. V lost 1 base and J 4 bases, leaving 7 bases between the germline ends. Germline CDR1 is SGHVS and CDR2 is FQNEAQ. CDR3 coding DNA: TGTGCCAGCAGCTTAGGAGAGGTCACCGGGGAGCTGTTTTTT. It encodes CASSLGEVTGELFF.

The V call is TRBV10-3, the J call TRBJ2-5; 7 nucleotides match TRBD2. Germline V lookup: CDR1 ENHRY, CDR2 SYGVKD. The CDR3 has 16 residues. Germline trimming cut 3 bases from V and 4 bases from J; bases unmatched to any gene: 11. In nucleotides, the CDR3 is TGTGCCATCAGTGACCCCGCGGGGGTATTGGGAGAGACCCAGTACTTC. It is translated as CAISDPAGVLGETQYF.

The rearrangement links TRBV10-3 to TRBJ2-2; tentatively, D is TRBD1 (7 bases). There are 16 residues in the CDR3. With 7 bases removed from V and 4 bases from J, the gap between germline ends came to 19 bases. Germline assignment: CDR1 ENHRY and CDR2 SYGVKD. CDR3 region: CAITLGGGDGTGELFF. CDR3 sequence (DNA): TGTGCCATCACCCTCGGAGGGGGCGATGGCACCGGGGAGCTGTTTTTT.

The CDR3: CASSLGFSPNTETYEQYF. The CDR3 nucleotides read TGCGCCAGCAGCTTGGGTTTCTCCCCTAATACCGAAACCTACGAGCAGTACTTC. The chain links TRBV5-1 to TRBJ2-7; D is unclear. The CDR3 consists of 18 residues. Deletions cut 0 bases from V and 2 bases from J, with 21 bases between. CDR1 is SGHRS and CDR2 is YFSETQ in the germline V gene.

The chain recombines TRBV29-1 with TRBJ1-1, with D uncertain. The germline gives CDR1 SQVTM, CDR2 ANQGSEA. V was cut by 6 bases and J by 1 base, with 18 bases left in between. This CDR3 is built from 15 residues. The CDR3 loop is CSVEPMVSKNTEAFF. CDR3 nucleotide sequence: TGCAGCGTGGAACCTATGGTAAGCAAGAACACTGAAGCTTTCTTT.

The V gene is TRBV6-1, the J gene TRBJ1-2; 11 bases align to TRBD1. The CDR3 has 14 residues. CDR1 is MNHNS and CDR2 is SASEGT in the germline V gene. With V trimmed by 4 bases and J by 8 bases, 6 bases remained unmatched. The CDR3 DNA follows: TGTGCCAGCAGTGGCCCGGACAGGGGGCTGGGCTACACCTTC. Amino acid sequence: CASSGPDRGLGYTF.

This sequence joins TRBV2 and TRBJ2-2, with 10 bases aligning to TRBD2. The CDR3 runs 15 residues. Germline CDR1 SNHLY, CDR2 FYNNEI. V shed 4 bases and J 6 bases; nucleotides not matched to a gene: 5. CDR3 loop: CASSGTSGAPGELFF. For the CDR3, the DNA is TGTGCCAGCAGTGGGACTAGCGGTGCCCCCGGGGAGCTGTTTTTT.

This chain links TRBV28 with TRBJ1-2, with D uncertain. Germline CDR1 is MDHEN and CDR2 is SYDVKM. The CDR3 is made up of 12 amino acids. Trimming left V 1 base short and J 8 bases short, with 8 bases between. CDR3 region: CASSLFAEGYTF. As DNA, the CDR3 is TGTGCCAGCAGTTTATTTGCAGAAGGCTACACCTTC.

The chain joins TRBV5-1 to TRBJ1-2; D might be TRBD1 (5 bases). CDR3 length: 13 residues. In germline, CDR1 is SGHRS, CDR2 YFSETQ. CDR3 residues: CALHWGGPYGYTF. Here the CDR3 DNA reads TGCGCACTTCACTGGGGCGGGCCCTATGGCTACACCTTC.

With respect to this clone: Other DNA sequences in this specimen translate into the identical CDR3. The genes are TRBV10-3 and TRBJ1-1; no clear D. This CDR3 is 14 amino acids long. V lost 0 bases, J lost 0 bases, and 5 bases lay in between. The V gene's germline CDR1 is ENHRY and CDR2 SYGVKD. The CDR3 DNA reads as TGTGCCATCAGTGAGTCTGGGGTGAACACTGAAGCTTTCTTT. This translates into CAISESGVNTEAFF.

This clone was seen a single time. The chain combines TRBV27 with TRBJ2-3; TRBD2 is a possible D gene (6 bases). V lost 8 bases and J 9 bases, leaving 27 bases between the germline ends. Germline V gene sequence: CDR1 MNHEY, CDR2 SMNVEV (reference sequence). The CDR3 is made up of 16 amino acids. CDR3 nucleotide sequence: TGTGCCAGCCGGGAGACGCCGGGATCGGTCGTACACACGCAGTATTTT. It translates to CASRETPGSVVHTQYF.

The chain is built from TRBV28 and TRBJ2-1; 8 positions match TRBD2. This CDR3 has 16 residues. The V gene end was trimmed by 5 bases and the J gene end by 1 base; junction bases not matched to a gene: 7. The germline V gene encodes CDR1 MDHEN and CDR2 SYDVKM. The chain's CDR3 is CASSVPRGGSYNEQFF. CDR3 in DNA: TGTGCCAGCAGTGTACCACGGGGGGGATCCTACAATGAGCAGTTCTTC. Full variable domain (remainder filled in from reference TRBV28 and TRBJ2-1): DVKVTQSSRYLVKRTGEKVFLECVQDMDHENMFWYRQDPGLGLRLIYFSYDVKMKEKGDIPEGYSVSREKKERFSLILESASTNQTSMYLCASSVPRGGSYNEQFFGPGTRLTVL.

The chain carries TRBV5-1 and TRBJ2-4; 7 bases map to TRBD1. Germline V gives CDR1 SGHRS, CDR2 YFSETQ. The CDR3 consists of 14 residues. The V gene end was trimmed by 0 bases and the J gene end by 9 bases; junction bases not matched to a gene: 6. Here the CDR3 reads CASSLEGTVGIQYF. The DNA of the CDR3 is TGCGCCAGCAGCTTGGAGGGGACAGTAGGCATTCAGTACTTC.

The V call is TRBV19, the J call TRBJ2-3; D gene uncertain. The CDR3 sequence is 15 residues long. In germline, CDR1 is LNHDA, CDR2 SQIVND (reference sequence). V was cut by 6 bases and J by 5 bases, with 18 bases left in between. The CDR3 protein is CASSSAGAIGDTQYF. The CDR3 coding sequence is TGTGCCAGTAGCTCCGCCGGAGCTATAGGAGATACGCAGTATTTT.

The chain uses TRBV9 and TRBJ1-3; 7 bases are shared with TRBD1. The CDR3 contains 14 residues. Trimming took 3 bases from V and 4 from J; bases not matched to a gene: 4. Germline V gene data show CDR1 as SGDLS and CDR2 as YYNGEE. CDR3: CASSGTGTGNTIYF. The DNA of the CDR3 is TGTGCCAGCAGCGGGACAGGAACGGGAAACACCATATATTTT. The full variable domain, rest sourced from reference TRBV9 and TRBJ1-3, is DSGVTQTPKHLITATGQRVTLRCSPRSGDLSVYWYQQSLDQGLQFLIQYYNGEERAKGNILERFSAQQFPDLHSELNLSSLELGDSALYFCASSGTGTGNTIYFGEGSWLTVV.

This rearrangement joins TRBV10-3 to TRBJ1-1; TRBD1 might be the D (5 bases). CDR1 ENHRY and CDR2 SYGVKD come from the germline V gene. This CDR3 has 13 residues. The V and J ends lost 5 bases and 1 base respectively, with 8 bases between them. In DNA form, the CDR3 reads TGTGCCATCAGTCGTGACAGGAACACTGAAGCTTTCTTT. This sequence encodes CAISRDRNTEAFF.

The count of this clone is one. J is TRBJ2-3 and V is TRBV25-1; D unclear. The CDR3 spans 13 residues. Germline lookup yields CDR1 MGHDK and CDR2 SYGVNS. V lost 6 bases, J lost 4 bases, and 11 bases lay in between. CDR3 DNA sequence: TGTGCCAGCAGCCAGGTTCAGGCAGATACGCAGTATTTT. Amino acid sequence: CASSQVQADTQYF.

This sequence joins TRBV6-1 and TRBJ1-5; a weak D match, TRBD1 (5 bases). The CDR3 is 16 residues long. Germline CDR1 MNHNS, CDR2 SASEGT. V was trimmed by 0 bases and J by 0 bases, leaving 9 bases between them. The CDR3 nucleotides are TGTGCCAGCAGTGAAGCTTGGGGGATTAGCAATCAGCCCCAGCATTTT. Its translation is CASSEAWGISNQPQHF.

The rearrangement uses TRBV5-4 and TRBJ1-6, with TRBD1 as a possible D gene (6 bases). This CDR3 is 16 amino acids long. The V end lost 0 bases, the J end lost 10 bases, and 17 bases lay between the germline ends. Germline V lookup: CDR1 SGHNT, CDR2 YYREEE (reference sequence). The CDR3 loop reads CASSLDSSRGSSPLHF. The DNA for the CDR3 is TGTGCCAGCAGCTTGGACAGCTCAAGGGGGAGCTCACCCCTCCACTTT.

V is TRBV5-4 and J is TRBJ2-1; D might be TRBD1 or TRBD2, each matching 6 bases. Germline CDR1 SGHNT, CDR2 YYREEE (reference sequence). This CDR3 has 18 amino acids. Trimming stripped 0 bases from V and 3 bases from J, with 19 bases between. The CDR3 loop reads CASSLESGGGGGYNEQFF. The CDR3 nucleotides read TGTGCCAGCAGCTTGGAATCGGGCGGCGGAGGGGGCTACAATGAGCAGTTCTTC. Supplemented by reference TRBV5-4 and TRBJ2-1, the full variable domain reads ETGVTQSPTHLIKTRGQQVTLRCSSQSGHNTVSWYQQALGQGPQFIFQYYREEENGRGNFPPRFSGLQFPNYSSELNVNALELDDSALYLCASSLESGGGGGYNEQFFGPGTRLTVL.